A selection of T cell receptor beta chains follows, all from one sample in a study of radiotherapy plus CTLA-4 blockade in lung cancer. Method: immunoSEQ multiplex PCR; TCRdb's copy keeps in-frame clones and lacks some. The sample yields about 45,000 clones, 60% to 80% seen once. The sample was peripheral blood, taken from a patient treated with radiotherapy plus ipilimumab. The receptors were sampled from a human donor with non-small cell lung cancer who had stable disease on radiotherapy plus ipilimumab. The CDR3 runs from the conserved cysteine through the conserved F or W. Only part of the rows carry a size: once, few, many, or a class if the clone is expanded.

CDR3 protein,J gene,V gene,clone size
CAWTGARTEAFF,TRBJ1-1,TRBV30,NA
CASSPTGVNTGELFF,TRBJ2-2,TRBV18,NA
CASSPAWGLAYEQYF,TRBJ2-7,TRBV6-1,NA
CASSSGSNTEAFF,TRBJ1-1,TRBV28,NA
CASYQGARHYGYTF,TRBJ1-2,TRBV28,NA
CASSLGGQMLNQPQHF,TRBJ1-5,TRBV7-6,NA
CASSSLTQTGHTGELFF,TRBJ2-2,TRBV13,NA
CASRQEVLAEAFF,TRBJ1-1,TRBV25-1,NA
CASSLDRAGGELFF,TRBJ2-2,TRBV6-1,NA
CASSTRTGGAYGYTF,TRBJ1-2,TRBV9,NA
CASSSWTLSGNTIYF,TRBJ1-3,TRBV6-5,few
CASSQDGLSSSYEQYF,TRBJ2-7,TRBV4-2,medium-sized
CASSPAPNLVNTEAFF,TRBJ1-1,TRBV6-6,NA
CASTFNGKGGYTF,TRBJ1-2,TRBV25-1,NA
CASSPIDRTDLEKLFF,TRBJ1-4,TRBV5-1,NA
CASSQDRAGGVTEAFF,TRBJ1-1,TRBV4-1,once
CASSLATEAFF,TRBJ1-1,TRBV7-2,NA
CASSLEGFALRDTQYF,TRBJ2-3,TRBV11-2,NA
CASSPYSNTGELFF,TRBJ2-2,TRBV5-6,once
CASSLAGQGSGYTF,TRBJ1-2,TRBV27,NA
CASSLGRPNQPQHF,TRBJ1-5,TRBV2,once
CASRGGRVDQPQHF,TRBJ1-5,TRBV28,once
CASRTRDRVDEQYF,TRBJ2-7,TRBV27,NA
CAWTGGVYEQYF,TRBJ2-7,TRBV30,NA
CASRSQTDGYTF,TRBJ1-2,TRBV28,once
CASSDGGPRPYNEQFF,TRBJ2-1,TRBV6-4,NA
CASSYDFMAYNEQFF,TRBJ2-1,TRBV6-5,NA
CASSPTTGRDEQYF,TRBJ2-7,TRBV7-9,NA
CASSLAGDTYGYTF,TRBJ1-2,TRBV5-1,NA
CASSTAPGKGDYGYTF,TRBJ1-2,TRBV19,NA
CASSEGPGGSYEQYF,TRBJ2-7,TRBV10-1,NA
CASTPRGGGNQPQHF,TRBJ1-5,TRBV27,once
CASSLGGLGETQYF,TRBJ2-5,TRBV5-4,NA
CASSGTGGYTEAFF,TRBJ1-1,TRBV7-3,NA
CASSEAYEQFF,TRBJ2-1,TRBV2,NA
CASSNFPGTSEGSYEQYF,TRBJ2-7,TRBV27,NA
CAIRWGKTGGPEQFF,TRBJ2-1,TRBV10-3,NA
CASSQDRHSPLHF,TRBJ1-6,TRBV4-1,once
CASSQVNLLSYNEQFF,TRBJ2-1,TRBV4-1,once
CASSVDRVGTEAFF,TRBJ1-1,TRBV6-1,NA
CASSLGGTVYGYTF,TRBJ1-2,TRBV5-6,NA
CASSRRDSEKLFF,TRBJ1-4,TRBV7-2,NA
CASSFANSNEKLFF,TRBJ1-4,TRBV28,NA
CASSLYYNSGNTIYF,TRBJ1-3,TRBV5-6,once
CASSLSRDNSPLHF,TRBJ1-6,TRBV5-4,NA
CASSDRLAGSTDTQYF,TRBJ2-3,TRBV10-1,NA
CSVEDRGSEAFF,TRBJ1-1,TRBV29-1,NA
CASSPRLAGVEQFF,TRBJ2-1,TRBV5-1,NA
CASSLDAGGELFF,TRBJ2-2,TRBV7-3,NA
CASSGRYNYGYTF,TRBJ1-2,TRBV25-1,NA
CASSSGTVGNTIYF,TRBJ1-3,TRBV28,NA
CASRPGQGPSYGYTF,TRBJ1-2,TRBV27,few
CASSPDRPLETQYF,TRBJ2-5,TRBV7-9,NA
CASSQDRDPQVWEQFF,TRBJ2-1,TRBV4-3,NA
CASRRDSQTGELFF,TRBJ2-2,TRBV6-1,NA